This is a list of T cell receptor beta chains from one sample in a study of blood T cell repertoires in COVID-19. The data were produced by immunoSEQ multiplex PCR, yet TCRdb's version contains in-frame clones alone and is incomplete. The sample lists under 200,000 clones; 80% to 85% were seen once. The sequenced material came from PBMCs or T cells enriched from blood (not recorded which). All receptors derive from a woman aged 25 to 45 who had been exposed to COVID-19. Both conserved end residues are part of each CDR3.

>TRBJ2-1|TRBV3-1/TRBV3-2
CASSHPGQDNEQFF
>TRBJ2-7|TRBV7-2
CASSPPLYDEQYF
>TRBJ2-1|TRBV27
CASRRGGAGGEQFF
>TRBJ2-5|TRBV7-6
CASTVGRGGFQETQYF
>TRBJ1-4|TRBV5-1
CASRLSTATTNEKLFF
>TRBJ2-7|TRBV11-2
CASSFQGTANEQYF
>TRBJ1-6|TRBV5-1
CASSLETGSNSPLHF
>TRBJ1-3|TRBV6-5
CASSYSMGGLGNTIYF
>TRBJ1-6|TRBV27
CASSPQTGFSSPLHF
>TRBJ2-3|TRBV11-2
CASSLAGAGGRADTQYF
>TRBJ2-7|TRBV6-2/TRBV6-3
CASSPLAGSYEQYF
>TRBJ2-1|TRBV15
CATSRWTVGGFHGEQFF
>TRBJ2-3|TRBV4-3
CASSQDIGLSTDTQYF
>TRBJ2-2|TRBV7-2
CASSRLSGAQGELFF
>TRBJ1-5|TRBV7-8
CASSLVAGVGNQPQHF
>TRBJ2-7|TRBV6-2/TRBV6-3
CASSPWDSTYEQYF
>TRBJ1-3|TRBV10-3
CAISAGGTGNTIYF
>TRBJ1-1|TRBV3-1/TRBV3-2
CASSPLGGDTEAFF
>TRBJ1-5|TRBV27
CASSFRNQPQHF
>TRBJ2-7|TRBV25-1
CASSAYTYEQYF
>TRBJ1-1|TRBV19
CAGSRTGNTEAFF
>TRBJ2-7|TRBV10-3
CAISESQGFGGYEQYF
>TRBJ2-7|TRBV7-3
CASSPAGLGSYEQYF
>TRBJ1-6|TRBV5-1
CASSSTQGPWSPLHF
>TRBJ2-1|TRBV5-1
CASRVGGRSYNEQFF
>TRBJ1-2|TRBV19
CASSGQGTDYGYTF
>TRBJ2-2|TRBV24-1
CATSDTSGGTGELFF
>TRBJ1-1|TRBV30
CAWSVPEFAEAFF
>TRBJ1-6|TRBV5-7
CASRIHRDRYSPLHF